These 21 T cell receptor beta chains were sequenced from one sample in a study of response to subunit inactivated influenza vaccine. MiXCR, applied by TCRdb to the RT-PCR reads, yields one record per CDR3 protein. The sample records about 240,000 distinct CDR3 sequences, 12% being singletons. The specimen comprised non-naive T cells sorted from PBMCs, sampled less than 15 days before vaccination. The receptor set was obtained from a man aged 45-65 years who received an inactivated influenza vaccine.

In regard to this clonotype: Since a much larger clone is just one base distant, this may be a read error. This chain links TRBV20-1 with TRBJ2-3; 11 bases align to TRBD2. The CDR3 contains 16 residues. Germline V gene data show CDR1 as DFQATT and CDR2 as SNEGSKA (reference sequence). CDR3 amino acids: CSPRGTSGQLRDTQYF. The DNA for the CDR3 is TGCAGTCCTAGAGGGACTAGCGGCCAACTACGGGATACGCAGTATTTT.

This clonotype was detected ten times or more. This chain joins TRBV3-1 and TRBJ2-1; TRBD2 agrees at 12 bases. Germline values: CDR1 LGHDT, CDR2 YNNKEL (reference sequence). This CDR3 has 16 amino acids. J was trimmed by 4 bases and V by 3 bases; bases with no gene match: 4. CDR3 sequence reads: CASSQGTSGLYNEQFF. As DNA, the CDR3 is TGTGCCAGCAGCCAGGGGACTAGCGGGCTTTACAATGAGCAGTTCTTC.

This clonotype showed up many times. The V and J genes are TRBV5-1 and TRBJ2-7; D may correspond to TRBD1 or TRBD2 (5 bases each). V shed 5 bases and J shed 3 bases, with 18 bases lying between them. Germline-derived CDR1 and CDR2 are SGHRS and YFSETQ. This CDR3 has 15 residues. The CDR3 loop reads CASRSFRGEIYEQYF. The CDR3 DNA reads TGCGCCAGCAGAAGCTTTAGAGGGGAGATCTACGAGCAGTACTTC. The variable domain in full, with the rest retrieved from reference TRBV5-1 and TRBJ2-7, is KAGVTQTPRYLIKTRGQQVTLSCSPISGHRSVSWYQQTPGQGLQFLFEYFSETQRNKGNFPGRFSGRQFSNSRSEMNVSTLELGDSALYLCASRSFRGEIYEQYFGPGTRLTVT.

This clonotype was seen a single time. The chain employs TRBV20-1 and TRBJ2-7; D might be TRBD2 (5 bases). Deletions cut 3 bases from V and 0 bases from J, with 15 bases between. CDR3 length: 15 residues. Germline CDR1 DFQATT, CDR2 SNEGSKA (reference sequence). CDR3 sequence (DNA): TGCAGTGCTAGGATGTTCGGGGATAGCTCCTACGAGCAGTACTTC. This encodes CSARMFGDSSYEQYF.

The chain employs TRBV28 and TRBJ1-1; 7 positions agree with TRBD1. The V and J ends lost 6 bases and 0 bases, in that order; junction bases with no gene match: 13. The germline gives CDR1 MDHEN, CDR2 SYDVKM. This CDR3 comprises 17 residues. CDR3: CASRSTGRLGMNTEAFF. CDR3 in DNA: TGTGCCAGCAGATCGACAGGGAGGTTGGGGATGAACACTGAAGCTTTCTTT.

The chain links TRBV7-2 to TRBJ2-7; D is undetermined. V dropped 2 bases and J dropped 3 bases, with 8 bases sitting between them. The germline CDR1 and CDR2 sequences are SGHTA and FQGNSA. The CDR3 sequence is 13 residues long. The DNA for the CDR3 is TGTGCCAGCAGCTTAACTCTCGGCTACGAGCAGTACTTC. Amino acids: CASSLTLGYEQYF.

The V gene is TRBV6-2 or TRBV6-3, the J gene TRBJ1-6, with D possibly matching TRBD1 (6 bases). The CDR3 covers 13 residues. V was trimmed by 6 bases and J by 7 bases, leaving 10 bases between them. From germline, CDR1 is MNHEY and CDR2 SVGEGT. CDR3 sequence: CASSRGQNSPLHF. CDR3 nucleotide sequence: TGTGCCAGCAGCCGAGGACAGAATTCACCCCTCCACTTT.

The V and J genes are TRBV20-1 and TRBJ1-6; weak D call: TRBD1 (5 bases). In germline, CDR1 is DFQATT, CDR2 SNEGSKA (reference sequence). The CDR3 covers 13 residues. CDR3 bases: TGCATTCCCGTGTCCGGGGACAATTCACCCCTCCACTTT. Translated: CIPVSGDNSPLHF.

This clonotype was seen repeatedly, ten times or more. The chain has TRBV20-1 and TRBJ1-6; TRBD1 matches at 7 bases. The V gene's germline CDR1 is DFQATT and CDR2 SNEGSKA (reference sequence). The CDR3 runs to 15 residues. V gave up 0 bases and J gave up 9 bases; unmatched junction bases: 8. CDR3 sequence: CSARDLGGSVSPLHF. CDR3 DNA: TGCAGTGCTAGAGATTTAGGGGGCTCTGTTTCACCCCTCCACTTT.

This rearrangement joins TRBV7-3 to TRBJ2-4, with TRBD1 matching over 7 bases. CDR3 size: 17 residues. J lost 2 bases, V lost 3 bases, and 10 bases had no gene match. Germline-derived CDR1 and CDR2 are SGHTA and FQGTGA. The CDR3 DNA sequence: TGTGCCAGCAGCTTGACGTTTCAGGGGGAAACCAAAAACATTCAGTACTTC. This gives the protein CASSLTFQGETKNIQYF.

This clonotype turned up a few times. The chain is built from TRBV18 and TRBJ1-5; TRBD1 is a possible D gene (5 bases). V dropped 3 bases and J dropped 6 bases, with 18 bases sitting between them. This CDR3 is 16 amino acids long. Germline V gives CDR1 KGHSH, CDR2 LQKENI. The CDR3 reads CASSPEGRPRGQPQHF. CDR3 nucleotides: TGTGCCAGCTCACCCGAGGGGCGGCCCCGCGGTCAGCCCCAGCATTTT.

This clonotype came up a few times. The chain employs TRBV28 and TRBJ1-2; perhaps TRBD1 as D (6 bases). The germline CDR1 and CDR2 sequences are MDHEN and SYDVKM. CDR3 length equals 13 residues. V was clipped by 8 bases and J by 4 bases, with 14 bases between them. The CDR3, as DNA: TGTGCCAGCCGCATGGGGGGGGCCTATGGCTACACCTTC. It encodes CASRMGGAYGYTF.

The rearrangement joins TRBV20-1 to TRBJ2-7; tentative D call: TRBD1 (6 bases). The germline V gene encodes CDR1 DFQATT and CDR2 SNEGSKA (reference sequence). CDR3 size: 11 residues. V lost 5 bases and J lost 4, with 9 bases in between. CDR3 protein: CSAAQGYEQYF. The CDR3 nucleotides read TGCAGTGCTGCCCAGGGGTACGAGCAGTACTTC.

The chain recombines TRBV9 with TRBJ2-5; weak D call: TRBD2 (5 bases). Germline V gene data show CDR1 as SGDLS and CDR2 as YYNGEE. V was shortened by 3 bases and J by 1 base, with 10 bases between the two germline ends. The CDR3 runs to 14 residues. CDR3 amino acids: CASSAHGLQETQYF. In DNA form, the CDR3 reads TGTGCCAGCAGCGCCCACGGACTCCAAGAGACCCAGTACTTC.

This clonotype was observed once. The V gene is TRBV4-3, the J gene TRBJ1-4; weak D call: TRBD1 (5 bases). The ends were cut back, 0 bases at V and 7 bases at J, with 18 bases in the middle. This CDR3 contains 17 residues. Germline lookup yields CDR1 LGHNA and CDR2 YSLEER. CDR3 in amino acids: CASSQDLGGPASEKLFF. CDR3 nucleotide sequence: TGCGCCAGCAGCCAAGATCTTGGGGGACCAGCGAGTGAAAAACTGTTTTTT.

The rearrangement links TRBV3-1 to TRBJ2-4; 10 nucleotides line up with TRBD2. The length of the CDR3 is 19 residues. The germline CDR1 and CDR2 sequences are LGHDT and YNNKEL (reference sequence). V shed 0 bases, J shed 0 bases, and the junction held 8 bases outside the gene matches. The CDR3 sequence is CASSQDLLAGDPAKNIQYF. CDR3 DNA sequence: TGTGCCAGCAGCCAAGATCTTCTAGCGGGAGACCCAGCCAAAAACATTCAGTACTTC. The whole variable domain, remainder taken from reference TRBV3-1 and TRBJ2-4, is DTAVSQTPKYLVTQMGNDKSIKCEQNLGHDTMYWYKQDSKKFLKIMFSYNNKELIINETVPNRFSPKSPDKAHLNLHINSLELGDSAVYFCASSQDLLAGDPAKNIQYFGAGTRLSVL.

The chain has TRBV24-1 and TRBJ1-5, with D possibly TRBD1 on 5 matching bases. The CDR3 spans 13 residues. Looked up from germline, CDR1 is KGHDR and CDR2 is SFDVKD. The ends were cut back, 8 bases at V and 3 bases at J, with 10 bases in the middle. DNA of the CDR3: TGTGCCACCAACCTGGGACCCAATCAGCCCCAGCATTTT. Translating it yields CATNLGPNQPQHF.

This clonotype was counted only a few times. The J gene is TRBJ2-7, the V gene TRBV11-1, with D perhaps matching TRBD2 (5 bases). Trimming removed 5 bases at V and 0 bases at J, with 23 bases between. The CDR3 loop spans 18 amino acids. Germline V gives CDR1 SGHAT, CDR2 FQDESV (reference sequence). CDR3: CASSGGRMRDRSSYEQYF. CDR3 nucleotide sequence: TGTGCCAGCAGCGGCGGTAGGATGAGGGATCGGAGCTCCTACGAGCAGTACTTC.

The chain uses TRBV5-1 and TRBJ2-5; 10 bases agree with TRBD1. The CDR3 runs 15 residues. The germline V gene encodes CDR1 SGHRS and CDR2 YFSETQ. After removal of 3 bases from V and 5 bases from J, the junction contained 7 bases not matched to a gene. Here the CDR3 DNA reads TGCGCCAGCAGCTCGGCCGGGACAGGGGTTGAGACCCAGTACTTC. Its translation: CASSSAGTGVETQYF.

CDR3 amino acids: CASSYFQAGDDNSPLHF. CDR3 bases: TGTGCCAGCAGTTACTTCCAGGCGGGGGACGATAATTCACCCCTCCACTTT. The chain combines TRBV6-5 with TRBJ1-6; TRBD1 is a possible D gene (5 bases). V was shortened by 1 base and J by 5 bases, with 15 bases between the two germline ends. CDR3 size: 17 residues. CDR1 and CDR2 from the germline V gene are MNHEY and SVGAGI.

The gene calls are TRBV20-1 and TRBJ1-4; the D gene is possibly TRBD1 (6 bases). V was cut by 0 bases and J by 5 bases, with 13 bases left in between. Germline loops: CDR1 DFQATT, CDR2 SNEGSKA (reference sequence). CDR3 size: 15 residues. Here the CDR3 DNA reads TGCAGTGCTAGAGATCAAGGCCAGGGGAATGAAAAACTGTTTTTT. Its protein is CSARDQGQGNEKLFF.